The source of this TCR beta chain is a study of T cell repertoires in cytomegalovirus infection. At the level of the study: It can be stated that public TCR beta signatures indicated CMV infection as well as a matching HLA type.

CDR3 length: 15 amino acids. J gave up 2 bases and V 6 bases, and 5 bases lay outside the gene matches. CDR1 is MNHEY and CDR2 is SMNVEV in the germline V gene (reference sequence). Whole-study findings and limits: The ex vivo response showed dominance by HLA-C-restricted CMV-specific TCR beta clonotypes. Public TCR beta family frequency separated CMV-and-HLA carriers, including in an independent cohort.

One entry per CDR3 protein, called by TCRdb with MiXCR from the reads. The data show around 290,000 distinct CDR3 sequences, with roughly 26% seen just once and about 15% held by the top ten. The sample holds a few counts of this clonotype. Its antigen is still unknown. The rearrangement joins TRBV27 to TRBJ2-4; 9 bases align to TRBD1. The sample was PBMCs. The TCR sequence derives from a human donor in good health (CMV status not recorded). Some clones in this sample may be carry-over from other donors' samples. CDR3 DNA: TGTGCCAGCAGCGGGGGACAGGGCTCCAAAAACATTCAGTACTTC. Translation gives CASSGGQGSKNIQYF.